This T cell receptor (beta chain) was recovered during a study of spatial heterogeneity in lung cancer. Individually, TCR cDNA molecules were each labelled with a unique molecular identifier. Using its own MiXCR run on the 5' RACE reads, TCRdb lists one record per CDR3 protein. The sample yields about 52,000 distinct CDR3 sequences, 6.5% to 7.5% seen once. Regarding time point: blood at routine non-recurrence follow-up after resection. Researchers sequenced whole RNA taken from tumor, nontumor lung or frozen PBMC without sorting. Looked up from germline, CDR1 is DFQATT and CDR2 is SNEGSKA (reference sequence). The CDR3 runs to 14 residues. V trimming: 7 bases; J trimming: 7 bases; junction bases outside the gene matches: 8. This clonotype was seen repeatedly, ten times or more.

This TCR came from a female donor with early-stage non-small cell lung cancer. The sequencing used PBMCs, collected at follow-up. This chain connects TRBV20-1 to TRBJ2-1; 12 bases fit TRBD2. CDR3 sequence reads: CSERSLAGGNEQFF. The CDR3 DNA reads TGCAGTGAAAGGAGTCTAGCGGGGGGGAATGAGCAGTTCTTC.